These T cell receptor beta chains were read from a single sample in a study of Ad26.COV2.S vaccination and SARS-CoV-2 variants. Here immunoSEQ multiplex PCR was the method, and the copy in TCRdb shows in-frame clones only, minus some. Found here are about 350,000 clones, approximately 86% of them singletons; the top ten hold about 10%. This material consisted of peripheral blood, taken in a trial of Ad26.COV2.S vaccine versus placebo. The receptors shown here come from a person between 18 and 65 years old who received the Ad26.COV2.S COVID-19 vaccine or a placebo. Both conserved end residues are part of each CDR3.

CDR3aa	v_gene	j_gene
CASSPIQGAVNTEAFF	TRBV7-6	TRBJ1-1
CASNPRGTDTQYF	TRBV3-1/TRBV3-2	TRBJ2-3
CASYTSGGTGELFF	TRBV3-1/TRBV3-2	TRBJ2-2
CASSSTSGYSQGAQYF	TRBV11-2	TRBJ2-3
CASSFDYHEQFF	TRBV9	TRBJ2-1
CAIMDRREVDTQYF	TRBV10-3	TRBJ2-3
CASSLGGPSITGRNNEQFF	TRBV11-3	TRBJ2-1
CASSQVHTGAQYF	TRBV14	TRBJ2-5
CATSDLRDRDREQFF	TRBV24-1	TRBJ2-1
CAIRKSPGNTIYF	TRBV10-3	TRBJ1-3
CASRTGTQYTGELFF	TRBV10-2	TRBJ2-2
CASSPRDRGLVTNEKLFF	TRBV13	TRBJ1-4
CASSSLSDQPQHF	TRBV7-9	TRBJ1-5